This paragraph covers one TCR beta chain sequence. With 1 base removed from V and 13 bases from J, the gap between germline ends came to 23 bases. Germline V lookup: CDR1 SGHTA, CDR2 FQGNSA. The CDR3 runs to 16 residues. Profiling relied on immunoSEQ multiplex PCR, and the TCRdb table lists in-frame clones only, not all of them. The data contain approximately 100,000 clones, roughly 85% of them seen just once; the ten biggest clones take up about 4.5%. The data originate from a study of T cell responses to AZD1222 COVID-19 vaccine. This sequence was found in an adult who received the AZD1222 COVID-19 vaccine. The input for sequencing was peripheral blood, taken 28 days after the second AZD1222 dose. The rearrangement joins TRBV7-2 to TRBJ2-1; D is possibly TRBD1 or TRBD2 (6 bases each). CDR3 protein: CASSLVTGAGKGRQFF. The CDR3, as DNA: TGTGCCAGCAGCTTAGTAACGGGGGCGGGTAAAGGTAGACAGTTCTTC.